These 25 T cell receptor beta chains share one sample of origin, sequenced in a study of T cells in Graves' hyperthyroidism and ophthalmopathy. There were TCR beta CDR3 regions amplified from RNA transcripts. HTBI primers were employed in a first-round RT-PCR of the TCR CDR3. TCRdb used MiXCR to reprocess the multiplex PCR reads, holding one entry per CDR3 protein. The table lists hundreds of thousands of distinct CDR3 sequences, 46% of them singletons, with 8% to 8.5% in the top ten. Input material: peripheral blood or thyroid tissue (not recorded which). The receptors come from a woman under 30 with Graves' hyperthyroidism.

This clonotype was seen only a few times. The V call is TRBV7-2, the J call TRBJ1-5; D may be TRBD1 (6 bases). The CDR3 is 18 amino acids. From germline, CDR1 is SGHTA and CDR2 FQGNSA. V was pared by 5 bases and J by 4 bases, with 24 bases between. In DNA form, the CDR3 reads TGTGCCAGCAGCCGCAACTGGGGCCGACCGACAGGAAATCAGCCCCAGCATTTT. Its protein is CASSRNWGRPTGNQPQHF.

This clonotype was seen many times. The CDR3 coding sequence is TGTGCCACCAGTGATTCAAGCGCCAGAACTCACTATGGCTACACCTTC. As protein: CATSDSSARTHYGYTF. The chain uses TRBV24-1 and TRBJ1-2, with unresolved D. V gave up 2 bases and J gave up 3 bases, with 15 bases separating them. The V gene's germline CDR1 is KGHDR and CDR2 SFDVKD. The CDR3 consists of 16 residues.

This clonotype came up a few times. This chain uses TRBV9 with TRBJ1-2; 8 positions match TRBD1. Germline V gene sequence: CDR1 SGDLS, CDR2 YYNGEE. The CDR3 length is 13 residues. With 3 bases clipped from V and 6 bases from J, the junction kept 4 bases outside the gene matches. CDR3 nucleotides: TGTGCCAGCAGCGGTACAGGGGGTAATGGCTACACCTTC. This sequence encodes CASSGTGGNGYTF.

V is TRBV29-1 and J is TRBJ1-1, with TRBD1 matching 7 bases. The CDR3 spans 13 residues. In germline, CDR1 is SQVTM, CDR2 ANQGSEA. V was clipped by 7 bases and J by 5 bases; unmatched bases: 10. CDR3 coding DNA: TGCAGCGGGGTACAGGGACAGTTAACTGAAGCTTTCTTT. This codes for CSGVQGQLTEAFF.

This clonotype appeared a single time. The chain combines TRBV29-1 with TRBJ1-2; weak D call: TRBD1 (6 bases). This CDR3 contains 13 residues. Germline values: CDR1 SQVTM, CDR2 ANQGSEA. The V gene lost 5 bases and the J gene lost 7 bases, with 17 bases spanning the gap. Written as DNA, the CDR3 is TGCAGCGTTTCGGCAGGGGCCCTCTCTGGCTACACCTTC. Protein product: CSVSAGALSGYTF.

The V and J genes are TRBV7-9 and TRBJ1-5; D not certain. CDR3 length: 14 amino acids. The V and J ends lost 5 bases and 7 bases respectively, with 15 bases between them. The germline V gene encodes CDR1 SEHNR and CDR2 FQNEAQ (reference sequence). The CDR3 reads CASSPFPSGQPQHF. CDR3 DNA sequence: TGTGCCAGCAGCCCGTTTCCAAGCGGGCAGCCCCAGCATTTT.

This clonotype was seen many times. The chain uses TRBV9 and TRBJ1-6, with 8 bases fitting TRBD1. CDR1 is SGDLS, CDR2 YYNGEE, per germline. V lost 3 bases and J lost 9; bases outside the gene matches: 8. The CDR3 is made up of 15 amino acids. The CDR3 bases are TGTGCCAGCAGCGAGAGGACAGGGAATGCTTCACCCCTCCACTTT. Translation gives CASSERTGNASPLHF.

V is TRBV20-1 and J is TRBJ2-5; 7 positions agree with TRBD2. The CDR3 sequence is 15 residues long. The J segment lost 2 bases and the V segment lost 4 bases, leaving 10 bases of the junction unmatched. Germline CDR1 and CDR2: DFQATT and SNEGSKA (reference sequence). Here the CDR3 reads CSATRGRELQETQYF. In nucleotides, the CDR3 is TGCAGTGCTACCCGTGGGAGGGAATTACAAGAGACCCAGTACTTC.

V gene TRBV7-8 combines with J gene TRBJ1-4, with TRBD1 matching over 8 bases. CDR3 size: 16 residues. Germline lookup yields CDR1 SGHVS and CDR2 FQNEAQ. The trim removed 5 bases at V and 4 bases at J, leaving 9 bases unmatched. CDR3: CASSVSDREYNEKLFF. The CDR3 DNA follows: TGTGCCAGCAGCGTCTCGGACAGGGAGTATAATGAAAAACTGTTTTTT.

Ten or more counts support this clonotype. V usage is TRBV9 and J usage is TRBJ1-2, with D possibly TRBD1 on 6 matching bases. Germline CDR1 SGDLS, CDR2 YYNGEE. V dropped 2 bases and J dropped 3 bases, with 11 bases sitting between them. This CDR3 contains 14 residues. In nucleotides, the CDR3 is TGTGCCAGCAGCGTGACAGGAACTGACTATGGCTACACCTTC. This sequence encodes CASSVTGTDYGYTF.

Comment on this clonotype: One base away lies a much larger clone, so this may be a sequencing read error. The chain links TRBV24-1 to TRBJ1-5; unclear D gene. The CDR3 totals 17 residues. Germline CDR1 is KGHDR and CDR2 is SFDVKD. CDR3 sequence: CASSDGRLPLGGQPQHF. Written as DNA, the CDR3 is TGTGCCAGCAGTGATGGTCGGCTACCACTGGGCGGTCAGCCCCAGCATTTT.

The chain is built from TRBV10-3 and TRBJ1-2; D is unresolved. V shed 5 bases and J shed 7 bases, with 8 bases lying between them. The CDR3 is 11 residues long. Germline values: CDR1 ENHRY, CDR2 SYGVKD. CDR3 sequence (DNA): TGTGCCATCAGTTACGGTAGTGGCTACACCTTC. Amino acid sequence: CAISYGSGYTF.

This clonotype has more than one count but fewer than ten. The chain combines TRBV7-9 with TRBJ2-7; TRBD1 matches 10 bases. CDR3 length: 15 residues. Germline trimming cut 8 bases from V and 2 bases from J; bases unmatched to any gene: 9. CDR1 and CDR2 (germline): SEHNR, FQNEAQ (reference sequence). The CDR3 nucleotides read TGTGCCAGCCGCCGGGACAGGGGTCGGGCCTACGAGCAGTACTTC. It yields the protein CASRRDRGRAYEQYF.

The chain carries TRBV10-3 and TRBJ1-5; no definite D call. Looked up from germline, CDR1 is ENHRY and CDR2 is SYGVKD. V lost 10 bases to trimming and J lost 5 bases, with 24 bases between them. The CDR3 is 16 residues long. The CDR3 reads CASGVTGTVYDQPQHF. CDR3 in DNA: TGTGCCAGCGGGGTAACCGGTACAGTCTATGATCAGCCCCAGCATTTT.

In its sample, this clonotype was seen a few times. For the CDR3, the DNA is TGCAGCGTTGACGACCGAATGAACACTGAAGCTTTCTTT. Amino acids: CSVDDRMNTEAFF. This rearrangement joins TRBV29-1 to TRBJ1-1; the D is unclear. This CDR3 contains 13 residues. Trimming removed 3 bases from V and 0 bases from J, with 8 bases in between. Germline V gene data show CDR1 as SQVTM and CDR2 as ANQGSEA.

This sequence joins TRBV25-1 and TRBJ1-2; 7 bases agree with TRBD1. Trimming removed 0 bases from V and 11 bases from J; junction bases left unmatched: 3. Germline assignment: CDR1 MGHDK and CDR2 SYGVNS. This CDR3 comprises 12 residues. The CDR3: CASSEYSRGYTF. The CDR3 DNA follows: TGTGCCAGCAGTGAATACTCCAGGGGGTACACCTTC.

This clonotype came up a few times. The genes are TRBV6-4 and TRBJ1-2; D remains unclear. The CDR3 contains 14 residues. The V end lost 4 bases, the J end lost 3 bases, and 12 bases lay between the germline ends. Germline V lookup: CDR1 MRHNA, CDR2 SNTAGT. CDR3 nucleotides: TGTGCCAGCAGTGGGGTAGGGAGATACTATGGCTACACCTTC. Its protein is CASSGVGRYYGYTF.

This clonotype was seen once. CDR3 nucleotide sequence: TGTGCCATCAGTGGGACAGGGGACGGCTATGGCTACACCTTC. It yields the protein CAISGTGDGYGYTF. The rearrangement links TRBV10-3 to TRBJ1-2; 9 bases map to TRBD1. CDR1 and CDR2 from the germline V gene are ENHRY and SYGVKD. This CDR3 comprises 14 residues. V gave up 4 bases and J gave up 4 bases; unmatched junction bases: 4.

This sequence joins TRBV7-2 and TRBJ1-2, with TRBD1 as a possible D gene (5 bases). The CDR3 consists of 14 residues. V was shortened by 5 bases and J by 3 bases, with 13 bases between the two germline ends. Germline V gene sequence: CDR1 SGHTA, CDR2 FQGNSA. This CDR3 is CASSPYGTHYGYTF. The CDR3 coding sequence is TGTGCCAGCAGCCCCTACGGGACCCACTATGGCTACACCTTC.

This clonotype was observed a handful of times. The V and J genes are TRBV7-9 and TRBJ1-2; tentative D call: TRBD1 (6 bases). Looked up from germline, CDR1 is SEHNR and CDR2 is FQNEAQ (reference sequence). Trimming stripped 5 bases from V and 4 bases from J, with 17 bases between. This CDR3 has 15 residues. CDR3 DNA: TGTGCCAGCAGCCCCCAGCCGGGACATCCCTATGGCTACACCTTC. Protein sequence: CASSPQPGHPYGYTF.

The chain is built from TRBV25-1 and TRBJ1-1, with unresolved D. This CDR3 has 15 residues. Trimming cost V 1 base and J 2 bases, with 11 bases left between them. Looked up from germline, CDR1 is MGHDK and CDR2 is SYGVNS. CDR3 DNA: TGTGCCAGCAGTGAATGGCGGGCACGAAACACTGAAGCTTTCTTT. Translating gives CASSEWRARNTEAFF.

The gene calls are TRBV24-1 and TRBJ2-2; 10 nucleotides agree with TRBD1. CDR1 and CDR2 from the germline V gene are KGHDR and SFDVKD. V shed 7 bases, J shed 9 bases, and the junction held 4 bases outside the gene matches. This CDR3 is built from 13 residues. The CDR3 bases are TGTGCCACCAGGGGGACAGGGGAGAGGGAGCTGTTTTTT. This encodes CATRGTGERELFF.

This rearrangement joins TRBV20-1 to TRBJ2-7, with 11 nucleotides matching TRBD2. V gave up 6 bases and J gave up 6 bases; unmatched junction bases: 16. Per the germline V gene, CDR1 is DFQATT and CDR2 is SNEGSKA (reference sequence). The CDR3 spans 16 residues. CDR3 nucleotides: TGCAGTGCCGCCAGAACTGCCGGGACTAGCGGAACCGAGCAGTACTTC. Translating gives CSAARTAGTSGTEQYF.

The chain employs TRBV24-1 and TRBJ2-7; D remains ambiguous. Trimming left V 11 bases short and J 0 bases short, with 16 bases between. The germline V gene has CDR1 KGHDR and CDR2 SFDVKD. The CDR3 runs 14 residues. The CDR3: CASSGVDPSYEQYF. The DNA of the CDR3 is TGTGCCAGCTCAGGCGTCGACCCCTCCTACGAGCAGTACTTC.

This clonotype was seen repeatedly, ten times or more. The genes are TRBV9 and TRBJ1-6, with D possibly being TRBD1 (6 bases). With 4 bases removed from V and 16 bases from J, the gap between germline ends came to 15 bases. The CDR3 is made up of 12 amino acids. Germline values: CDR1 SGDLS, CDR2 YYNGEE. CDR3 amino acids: CASSSEDSLLHF. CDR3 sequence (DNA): TGTGCCAGCAGCTCCGAGGACAGCCTTCTCCACTTT.